This entry describes one T cell receptor beta chain. The target antigen is unknown. These data come from a study of cytomegalovirus exposure and HLA in healthy donors. Overall study context: Of roughly 360 genotyped donors, about 81% grouped in the Caucasian-associated ancestry cluster. Study-level findings and limits: In a later analysis, approximately 15,000 TCR beta sequences were associated with HLA alleles at 0.05 false discovery rate. Roughly uniform sequencing depth across donors was assumed, possibly incorrectly. Later analysis showed TCR association rates varying by HLA locus, highest for DRB1 and lowest for HLA-C.

The germline V and J ends were trimmed by 2 bases and 4 bases, with 9 bases remaining between them. Germline V lookup: CDR1 ENHRY, CDR2 SYGVKD. CDR3 length equals 15 residues. Primers: 60 Vbeta forward and 13 Jbeta reverse. Here immunoSEQ multiplex PCR was the method, and the copy in TCRdb shows in-frame clones only, minus some. The data show about 210,000 clones, 70% to 85% seen once. Material for sequencing was PBMCs. The sequence was obtained from a man aged 35 to 55 in good health and CMV-seropositive. J is TRBJ1-6 and V is TRBV10-3; weak D call: TRBD1 (5 bases). The chain's CDR3 is CAISERQSYNSPLHF. CDR3 bases: TGTGCCATCAGTGAGAGACAGAGTTATAATTCACCCCTCCACTTT.